This record covers a single T cell receptor (beta chain). V gave up 4 bases and J gave up 8 bases; unmatched junction bases: 11. The CDR3 consists of 16 residues. Germline V CDR1 and CDR2: SNHLY, FYNNEI. All enrollees were about 18 to 89 years old and from fewer than 25 US areas. Cohort assignment relied on participant-reported clinical history. The sample is drawn from a study of blood T cell repertoires in COVID-19. The protocol was immunoSEQ multiplex PCR, while the TCRdb copy is restricted to in-frame clones and leaves out a portion. The sample lists some 270,000 clones; roughly 85% were seen once.

This clonotype was obtained from a woman under 40 who had recovered from COVID-19. The sample taken for sequencing was PBMCs or T cells enriched from blood (not recorded which). The V and J genes are TRBV2 and TRBJ1-6; 7 bases are shared with TRBD1. CDR3 nucleotide sequence: TGTGCCAGCAGTGTCTCCCGGCGCCAGGGGGATTCACCCCTCCACTTT. Encoded protein: CASSVSRRQGDSPLHF. Full variable domain (remainder filled in from reference TRBV2 and TRBJ1-6): EPEVTQTPSHQVTQMGQEVILRCVPISNHLYFYWYRQILGQKVEFLVSFYNNEISEKSEIFDDQFSVERPDGSNFTLKIRSTKLEDSAMYFCASSVSRRQGDSPLHFGNGTRLTVT.